This T cell receptor (beta chain) was sequenced in a study of PD-1 blockade in classical Hodgkin lymphoma (dated by TCRdb to 2018 to 2020). With regard to the full study: Nivolumab dosing was 3 mg/kg intravenously every 2 weeks, continuing until either disease progression or unacceptable toxicity. A peripheral blood immune signature of response to PD-1 blockade in classical Hodgkin lymphoma was defined using TCR beta sequencing and CyTOF.

Genomic DNA was extracted with the Qiagen DNeasy kit from unsorted PBMCs and from negatively selected CD4+ and CD8+ fractions. TCR beta CDR3 regions were subjected to amplification by immunoSEQ multiplex PCR with primers that anneal to V and J segments. A synthetic immune receptor repertoire was used to minimize amplification bias, and any remaining bias was removed computationally after sequencing. Regarding the original processing steps: Custom Python scripts were used to quantify repertoire diversity as the Shannon entropy index. Unsorted, CD4+ and CD8+ repertoires were analyzed separately, except in combined analyses where CD4+ and CD8+ sequences were merged in silico. A clone was considered expanded if an increase in frequency of at least 2-fold after treatment relative to C1D1 was found, and a pseudocount of 0.5 was applied to clones undetected at baseline. Singleton clones were defined as clones with 0 or 1 copy at C1D1, and non-singleton clones were defined as clones with 2 or more copies. Clones expanded in unsorted samples were assigned a CD4+, CD8+ or unknown annotation through matching of protein sequences in sorted samples from the same patient. Wilcoxon tests on paired samples were used to test diversity changes from C1D1 to C4D1. TCRdb obtained this table from immuneACCESS and retained in-frame rearrangements with V and J assigned. These tables miss some clones; where compared with another copy, unresolved V genes account for less than half of the shortfall, and the remainder is unexplained. The DNA gave D and trimming, while V, J and clone size come from that table. In all, the sample holds roughly 41,000 clones, and 76% of those were seen once. The ten largest clones capture 20% to 25% of the sample.

Regarding this clone: Its antigen is not yet known. No quality values exist for individual bases; no much larger clone is one base distant.

What the time point label conveys for this sample: cycle 1 day 1 (C1D1), immediately before nivolumab initiation. Relapse after autologous stem cell transplantation had occurred in all trial patients, and cohorts A, B and C were distinguished by prior brentuximab vedotin exposure. The trial cohort was composed of 55 to 65 patients with relapsed/refractory classical Hodgkin lymphoma, for whom complete response, partial response or progressive disease was recorded as best overall response. In the multi-cohort phase II CheckMate 205 trial, trial patients received single-agent nivolumab. An independent review committee assessed best overall response using the 2007 International Working Group response criteria. Trial PBMCs were collected just before the start of nivolumab (C1D1) and during therapy at cycle 2 day 1 and cycle 4 day 1. After peripheral blood was drawn into 8 mL Vacutainer Cell Preparation Tubes, PBMCs were isolated by centrifugation and then cryopreserved.

What the study reported, not specific to this receptor: CD4+ but not CD8+ TCR diversity rose significantly by C4D1 (p=0.0027 vs p=0.16), most apparent in complete responders (p=0.02). The study covered only a single clinical trial cohort, and the causes of the repertoire differences, possibly disease activity or prior therapy, were still not defined. Lower diversity was seen in patients whose nivolumab began less than 1 year after ASCT, and these patients were left out of later analyses so that immune reconstitution would not confound the results. Baseline TCR diversity was reported to be lower in newly diagnosed patients than in healthy donors, and even lower in relapsed/refractory patients. Trial patients with a complete response had baseline diversity similar to that of newly diagnosed patients, while partial responders and progressors had significantly lower diversity.

CDR1 and CDR2 are drawn from the germline V gene: SGDLS, YYNGEE. The CDR3 goes from the cysteine to the phenylalanine over 14 residues. The kept DNA is CDR3 alone, 42 bases in frame from the first base. The germline ends are 14 bases apart after V is trimmed by 5 bases and J by 6 bases. Sequenced here: peripheral blood mononuclear cells (PBMCs), sampled at baseline. The receptor's source is a human donor with classical Hodgkin lymphoma. The chain employs TRBV9 and TRBJ2-2; the D gene is perhaps TRBD2, on 5 matching bases. Read as DNA, the sequence is TGTGCCAGCAGTGAAAGCGGTACAGCCGGGGAGCTGTTTTTT. Translated, this gives CASSESGTAGELFF.